Shown below are 17 T cell receptor beta chains from a single sample sequenced in a study of blood T cell repertoires in COVID-19. Profiled with immunoSEQ multiplex PCR; TCRdb holds only in-frame clones, not every one. Altogether roughly 140,000 clones are present, around 84% being singletons, with the ten largest covering 10% to 15%. Specimen: peripheral blood. The receptors originated from a man aged 55 to 69 with active or convalescent COVID-19.

This chain uses TRBV6-2 or TRBV6-3 with TRBJ1-4; D possibly corresponds to TRBD1 (6 bases). There are 16 residues in the CDR3. Trimming removed 2 bases at V and 0 bases at J, with 10 bases between. Germline V gene lookup returns CDR1 MNHEY and CDR2 SVGEGT. This CDR3 reads CASSYIRGTTNEKLFF. CDR3 nucleotide sequence: TGTGCCAGCAGTTACATCAGGGGTACAACTAATGAAAAACTGTTTTTT.

In its sample, this clone was seen a few times. The chain has TRBV6-5 and TRBJ1-2, with TRBD1 matching over 7 bases. V shed 6 bases, J shed 8 bases, and the junction held 9 bases outside the gene matches. Germline CDR1 is MNHEY and CDR2 is SVGAGI. This CDR3 contains 13 residues. CDR3 nucleotides: TGTGCCAGCAGCCTTGACAGGGTCGGAGGCTACACCTTC. Protein: CASSLDRVGGYTF.

The V and J genes are TRBV18 and TRBJ1-3, with D maybe TRBD1 (6 bases). With 3 bases removed from V and 0 bases from J, the gap between germline ends came to 12 bases. The CDR3 totals 16 residues. CDR1 KGHSH and CDR2 LQKENI come from the germline V gene. The CDR3 DNA is TGTGCCAGCTCACCGAGACAGGCCTCCTCTGGAAACACCATATATTTT. This encodes CASSPRQASSGNTIYF.

V usage is TRBV21-1 and J usage is TRBJ1-2; the table's D call, TRBD1, was not checked against the DNA. TRBV21-1 is a listed pseudogene. The CDR3 extends over 10 amino acids. The CDR3 DNA is TGTGCCGGGGGCGGCTATGGCTACACCTTC. It yields the protein CAGGGYGYTF.

This sequence joins TRBV30 and TRBJ1-1; TRBD1 aligns across 7 bases. The V and J ends lost 5 bases and 0 bases, in that order; junction bases with no gene match: 3. Germline CDR1 GTSNPN, CDR2 SVGIG (reference sequence). CDR3 length: 13 residues. This CDR3 reads CAWLGQLNTEAFF. DNA of the CDR3: TGTGCCTGGCTGGGACAGCTGAACACTGAAGCTTTCTTT.

This clone was detected a few times. This chain links TRBV19 with TRBJ2-1, with D perhaps TRBD2 (6 bases). Trimming removed 4 bases at V and 8 bases at J, with 15 bases between. Germline V gives CDR1 LNHDA, CDR2 SQIVND (reference sequence). CDR3 size: 14 residues. The CDR3 spells CASSNTGGIHEQFF. The CDR3 DNA sequence: TGTGCCAGTAGTAATACCGGCGGGATTCATGAGCAGTTCTTC.

This clone has just a few counts. The chain employs TRBV3-1 (or the pseudogene TRBV3-2) and TRBJ2-2; D not resolved. Per the germline V gene, CDR1 is LGHDT and CDR2 is YNNKEL (reference sequence). V was trimmed by 2 bases and J by 4 bases, leaving 8 bases between them. This CDR3 contains 14 residues. The CDR3 nucleotides read TGTGCCAGCAGCCAAAGAGGAAGCACCGGGGAGCTGTTTTTT. Its translation: CASSQRGSTGELFF.

The chain links TRBV6-1 to TRBJ1-4, with D unclear. The CDR3 length is 14 residues. Germline V gives CDR1 MNHNS, CDR2 SASEGT. The germline V and J ends were trimmed by 2 bases and 2 bases, with 6 bases remaining between them. DNA for the CDR3: TGTGCCAGCAGTGAATCTTCCACTAATGAAAAACTGTTTTTT. Translating it yields CASSESSTNEKLFF.

This clone appeared once. V gene TRBV28 combines with J gene TRBJ2-7; TRBD2 is a possible D gene (5 bases). V was clipped by 7 bases and J by 7 bases, with 20 bases between them. Per germline, CDR1 MDHEN and CDR2 SYDVKM. The CDR3 length is 14 residues. The CDR3 sequence: CASISTGESPEQYF. DNA for the CDR3: TGTGCCAGCATCTCGACTGGGGAGTCCCCGGAGCAGTACTTC.

The rearrangement joins TRBV28 to TRBJ2-7, with D possibly TRBD1 on 6 matching bases. The germline V gene has CDR1 MDHEN and CDR2 SYDVKM. Trimming pared 7 bases from V and 6 bases from J, leaving 13 bases between. This CDR3 has 12 residues. The CDR3 protein is CASKVVGGEQYF. The DNA for the CDR3 is TGTGCCAGCAAAGTTGTAGGGGGCGAGCAGTACTTC.

This rearrangement joins TRBV9 to TRBJ1-4; D unresolved. Trimming pared 2 bases from V and 2 bases from J, leaving 13 bases between. The CDR3 is 16 residues long. CDR1 is SGDLS and CDR2 is YYNGEE in the germline V gene. CDR3 sequence reads: CASSVGPGHTNEKLFF. The CDR3 region has the DNA TGTGCCAGCAGCGTTGGGCCAGGCCATACTAATGAAAAACTGTTTTTT.

CDR3 loop: CASSAGTGALGKFF. The CDR3 DNA sequence: TGTGCCAGCTCAGCCGGGACAGGGGCCCTAGGAAAGTTCTTC. V gene TRBV18 combines with J gene TRBJ2-1, with 10 positions matching TRBD1. Germline V lookup: CDR1 KGHSH, CDR2 LQKENI. The CDR3 is 14 residues long. The ends lost 5 bases at V and 14 bases at J; junction bases unmatched: 12.

The gene calls are TRBV7-3 and TRBJ2-6, with a weak D call TRBD1 (5 bases). Germline V lookup: CDR1 SGHTA, CDR2 FQGTGA. The CDR3 totals 14 residues. Trimming took 3 bases from V and 2 from J, leaving 5 bases between them. CDR3 sequence (DNA): TGTGCCAGCAGCTTCAGGGCTGGGGCCAACGTCCTGACTTTC. The encoded protein is CASSFRAGANVLTF.

The chain uses TRBV28 and TRBJ2-7, with a possible D match to TRBD2 (6 bases). V was clipped by 5 bases and J by 3 bases, with 17 bases between them. Per the germline V gene, CDR1 is MDHEN and CDR2 is SYDVKM. CDR3 size: 15 residues. The CDR3 spells CASSPRGAGRYEQYF. Written as DNA, the CDR3 is TGTGCCAGCAGTCCAAGGGGCGCGGGGCGCTACGAGCAGTACTTC. Using reference TRBV28 and TRBJ2-7 for the parts outside the CDR3, the full variable domain is DVKVTQSSRYLVKRTGEKVFLECVQDMDHENMFWYRQDPGLGLRLIYFSYDVKMKEKGDIPEGYSVSREKKERFSLILESASTNQTSMYLCASSPRGAGRYEQYFGPGTRLTVT.

The chain is built from TRBV19 and TRBJ1-2; D ambiguous. CDR3 length equals 14 residues. CDR1 and CDR2 from the germline V gene are LNHDA and SQIVND (reference sequence). Trimming cost V 5 bases and J 6 bases, with 16 bases left between them. The CDR3 region has the DNA TGTGCCAGTAGTCCCCGAGGGCCGGGAGATGGCTACACCTTC. Protein sequence: CASSPRGPGDGYTF.

V gene TRBV6-2 or TRBV6-3 combines with J gene TRBJ2-5, with 10 nucleotides matching TRBD2. Trimming at V came to 2 bases and at J to 1 base, leaving 7 bases not matched to a gene. Per germline, CDR1 MNHEY and CDR2 SVGEGT. This CDR3 comprises 17 residues. The CDR3 is CASSYQGLAVFQETQYF. Written as DNA, the CDR3 is TGTGCCAGCAGTTACCAAGGACTAGCGGTTTTCCAAGAGACCCAGTACTTC.

The chain employs TRBV12-3 or TRBV12-4 and TRBJ2-7; D not resolved. Trimming pared 1 base from V and 5 bases from J, leaving 3 bases between. This CDR3 has 11 amino acids. The CDR3 here is CASSLVNEQYF. CDR3 DNA: TGTGCCAGCAGTTTAGTTAACGAGCAGTACTTC.